This T cell receptor (beta chain) was found in a study of blood T cell repertoires in COVID-19. This CDR3 comprises 16 residues. Trimming cost V 2 bases and J 4 bases, with 17 bases left between them. CDR1 is SNHLY and CDR2 is FYNNEI in the germline V gene. As processed by the authors: Quantification of nucleated cells was approximated via reference gene primer amplification. Here immunoSEQ multiplex PCR was the method, and the copy in TCRdb shows in-frame clones only, minus some. V, J and clone size were drawn from that table, and D and trimming were deduced from the DNA. This table has around 170,000 clones, approximately 82% appearing once.

This TCR was recovered from a man in his 70s who had recovered from COVID-19. The rearrangement joins TRBV2 to TRBJ2-5; perhaps TRBD1 as D (6 bases). The sequencing sample was made of peripheral blood. Written as DNA, the CDR3 is TGTGCCAGCAGTGAATTAGGAGCAGGGGTCGGAGAGACCCAGTACTTC. It specifies CASSELGAGVGETQYF.